The source of this T cell receptor beta chain is a study of CD8+ T cells in alopecia areata (dated by TCRdb to between 2018 and 2020). About the investigation overall: Treated patients were enrolled in an open-label pilot trial of oral tofacitinib, 5 to 10 mg twice daily, for moderate-to-severe alopecia areata. TCRbeta CDR3 regions were amplified by immunoSEQ multiplex PCR using 35 Vbeta forward and 13 Jbeta reverse primers. The RNA source kit depended on sample type: the PAXgene miRNA kit for fixed scalp, the miRNeasy kit for PBMCs, and the RNeasy kit for mouse skin. Human TCRbeta sequencing covered scalp tissue and sorted CD4+ and CD8+ peripheral blood T cells from patchy and totalis/universalis alopecia areata patients and healthy controls. Tofacitinib-treated patients had biopsies at baseline and at 4 and 24 weeks of treatment, with a later scalp biopsy in several patients. Tofacitinib was administered for 6 to 18 months, and 6 months of follow-up off drug were then conducted to assess delayed response and recurrence. In both human patients and the C3H/HeJ mouse model, the study applied high-throughput TCRbeta sequencing to look at T cell clonal expansion in alopecia areata. Scalp clonality was compared among normal scalp (n=4), patchy alopecia areata scalp (n=8), and alopecia totalis/universalis scalp (n=8). Disease severity in treated patients was measured with the SALT score, which quantifies the percentage of affected scalp surface area. The study at large found these results: Shared TCR sequences between patients were less evident than in mice, which may be partly attributable to HLA diversity in the patient population. Many expanded lesional clones persisted in scalp and blood during tofacitinib treatment, which may partly explain relapse after stopping treatment. Compared with normal scalp, lesional scalp had higher clonality and more expanded CD8+ clones, particularly in alopecia totalis/universalis, a pattern that suggests antigenic drive. Because the treated cohort was small and included a single nonresponder, larger studies are needed to assess links between baseline CD8+ expansion and response. Tofacitinib significantly decreased scalp clonality and the number of expanded CD8+ clones among the top 100 scalp clones. Resident alphabeta T cells in normal human skin are also sequenced, complicating scalp TCR repertoire analysis, unlike mouse skin dominated by gammadelta T cells.

Taken with the paper, the label for treatment or condition translates to: oral pan-JAK inhibitor, 5-10 mg twice daily. Lesional scalp punch biopsies and peripheral blood were collected from alopecia areata patients. PBMCs were separated by density centrifugation and stained for CD3, CD4 and CD8, after which CD4+ and CD8+ T cells were sorted on a FACSAria. In the case of this clone: Its antigen remains unidentified. No much larger clone is present one base from it, and per-base qualities are unavailable.

Libraries were built with the immunoSEQ multiplex PCR assay. RNA was extracted from all samples and reverse transcribed into cDNA as template for TCR sequencing. SuperScript III was used to make first-strand cDNA, primed with a 2:1 mix of oligo-dT and random hexamers. A synthetic immune receptor repertoire was used to measure amplification bias, and any remaining bias was corrected computationally. The authors processed their data as follows. Raw reads were preprocessed for error removal, and CDR3 was defined according to IMGT conventions as running from the conserved cysteine to phenylalanine. Clonality was calculated as 1 minus Shannon entropy normalized by log2 of the number of productive unique TCRs. Whether scalp clones were CD4 or CD8 was inferred by matching scalp TCRbeta sequences against CD4 and CD8 repertoires sorted from blood. TCRdb carries this immuneACCESS record with in-frame sequences only. Its versions omit some clonotypes, under half of them owing to an unresolved V gene in the studies checked, with the rest unexplained. The V and J calls and the clone size are those of that table, but D and trimming were determined from the DNA. This sample has 210,000 or so clones in its table, and 66% of those were observed once. The top ten clones comprise roughly 1.2% of the sample.

The CDR3 holds 12 amino acids from the cysteine to the phenylalanine. Here the CDR3 DNA is all that survives: 36 bases in frame from base 1. The V and J ends are trimmed by 4 bases and 5 bases, leaving 7 bases between them. In the germline V gene, CDR1 corresponds to SNHLY and CDR2 to FYNNEI. The sample in question was CD4+ T cells sorted from blood, obtained around week 42, from a patient treated with tofacitinib. This sequence originates from a human donor with alopecia areata. The V and J segments used are TRBV2 and TRBJ2-3; no confident D gene assignment can be made. The CDR3 region reads CASSGSGDTQYF. At the DNA level, the sequence is TGTGCCAGCAGTGGATCGGGAGATACGCAGTATTTT.